This TCR beta chain was identified during a study of blood T cells in healthy people across ages. Only a few counts were recorded for this clonotype. The CDR3 totals 14 residues. Germline-derived CDR1 and CDR2 are MNHEY and SVGEGT. The ends lost 6 bases at V and 4 bases at J; junction bases unmatched: 8. Sample-barcoded 5' priming and a J-beta primer mix drove a second PCR of roughly 7 to 11 cycles. TCRdb redid the calling of the 5' RACE reads with MiXCR, one entry per CDR3 protein. The data show 1.5 million to 2 million distinct CDR3 sequences, with around 42% seen just once and 23% held by the top ten.

This sequence was found in a human donor in good health. The chain joins TRBV6-2 or TRBV6-3 to TRBJ2-7, with 8 nucleotides matching TRBD1. The sample was blood. The CDR3 is CASRHRTGSYEQYF. The CDR3 DNA sequence: TGTGCCAGCAGACATCGGACAGGGAGTTACGAGCAGTACTTC.